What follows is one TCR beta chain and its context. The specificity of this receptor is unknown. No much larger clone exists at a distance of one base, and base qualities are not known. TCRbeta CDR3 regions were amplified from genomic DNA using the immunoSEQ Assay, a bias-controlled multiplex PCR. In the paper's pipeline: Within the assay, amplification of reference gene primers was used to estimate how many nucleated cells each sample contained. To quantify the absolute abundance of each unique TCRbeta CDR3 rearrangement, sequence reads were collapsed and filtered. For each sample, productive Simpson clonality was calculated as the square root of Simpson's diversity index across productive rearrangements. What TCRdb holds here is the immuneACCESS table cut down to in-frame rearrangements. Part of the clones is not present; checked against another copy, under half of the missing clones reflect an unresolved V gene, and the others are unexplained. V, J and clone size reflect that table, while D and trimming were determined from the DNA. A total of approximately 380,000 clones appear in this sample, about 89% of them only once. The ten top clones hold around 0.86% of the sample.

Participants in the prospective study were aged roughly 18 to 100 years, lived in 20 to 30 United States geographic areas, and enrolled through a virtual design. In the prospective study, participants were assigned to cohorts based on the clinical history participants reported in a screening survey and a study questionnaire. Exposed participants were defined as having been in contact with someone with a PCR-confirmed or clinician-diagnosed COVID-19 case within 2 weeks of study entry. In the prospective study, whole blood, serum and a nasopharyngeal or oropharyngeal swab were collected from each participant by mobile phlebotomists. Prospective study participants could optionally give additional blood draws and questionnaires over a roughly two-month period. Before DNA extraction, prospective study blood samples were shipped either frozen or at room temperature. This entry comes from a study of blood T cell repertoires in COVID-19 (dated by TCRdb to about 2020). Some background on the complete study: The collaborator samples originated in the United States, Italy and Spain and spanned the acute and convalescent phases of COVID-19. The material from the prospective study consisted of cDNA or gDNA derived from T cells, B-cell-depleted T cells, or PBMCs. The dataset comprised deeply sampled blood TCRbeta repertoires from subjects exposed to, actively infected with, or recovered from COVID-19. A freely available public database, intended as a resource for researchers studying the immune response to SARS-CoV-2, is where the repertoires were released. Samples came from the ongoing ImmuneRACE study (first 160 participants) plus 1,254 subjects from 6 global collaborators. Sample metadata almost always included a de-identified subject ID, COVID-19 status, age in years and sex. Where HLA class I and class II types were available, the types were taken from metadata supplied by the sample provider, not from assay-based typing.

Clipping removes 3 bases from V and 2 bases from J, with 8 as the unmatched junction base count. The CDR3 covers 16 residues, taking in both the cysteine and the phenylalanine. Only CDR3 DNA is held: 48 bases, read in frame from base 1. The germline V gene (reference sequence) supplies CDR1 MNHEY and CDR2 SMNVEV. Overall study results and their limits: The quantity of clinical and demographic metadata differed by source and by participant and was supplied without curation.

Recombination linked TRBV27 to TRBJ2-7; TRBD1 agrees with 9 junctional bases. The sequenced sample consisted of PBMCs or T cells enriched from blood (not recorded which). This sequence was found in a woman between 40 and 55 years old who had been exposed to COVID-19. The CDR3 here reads CASSLRTGASPYEQYF. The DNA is TGTGCCAGCAGTTTGAGGACAGGGGCCTCCCCCTACGAGCAGTACTTC.